The 17 T cell receptor beta chains below all came from one sample that was sequenced in a study of a mutant IDH1 vaccine in newly diagnosed glioma. Their specific antigens are unknown. As for time point: week 11, during vaccination. Vaccine doses each comprised 300 ug of mutant IDH1 20-mer peptide, with topical imiquimod. Method: immunoSEQ multiplex PCR; TCRdb's copy keeps in-frame clones and lacks some. The table lists around 120,000 clones, around 80% of them singletons. The source material was PBMCs, sampled from a glioma patient whose treatment included an IDH1 peptide vaccine. The receptors here all came from a man aged 35 to 55 with glioma.

The chain combines TRBV18 with TRBJ2-1; 10 bases line up with TRBD2. Germline lookup yields CDR1 KGHSH and CDR2 LQKENI. V lost 1 base and J lost 6; bases outside the gene matches: 6. The CDR3 is made up of 16 amino acids. CDR3 in amino acids: CASSPRQRGGSNEQFF. DNA for the CDR3: TGTGCCAGCTCACCACGGCAGCGGGGGGGGAGCAATGAGCAGTTCTTC.

CDR3: CASSPLAGGGTDTQYF. The CDR3 DNA sequence: TGTGCCAGCAGTCCTCTAGCGGGGGGTGGCACAGATACGCAGTATTTT. V is TRBV6-4 and J is TRBJ2-3, with 11 positions matching TRBD2. With 5 bases clipped from V and 1 base from J, the junction kept 5 bases outside the gene matches. The length of the CDR3 is 16 residues. Germline CDR1 reads MRHNA; CDR2 reads SNTAGT.

The chain combines TRBV6-4 with TRBJ1-2, with D perhaps TRBD1 (5 bases). This CDR3 comprises 11 residues. Per the germline V gene, CDR1 is MRHNA and CDR2 is SNTAGT. Trimming shortened V by 4 bases and J by 7 bases, and 7 bases separated the two germline ends. The CDR3 DNA sequence: TGTGCCAGCAGTGCAGGGAGTGGCTACACCTTC. This gives the protein CASSAGSGYTF.

This chain uses TRBV12-1 with TRBJ2-7; the table's D gene call, TRBD1, was not cross checked with the DNA. TRBV12-1 is marked as a pseudogene. The CDR3 spans 20 residues. The CDR3 spells CASSPGQNQSDRGLSYEQYF. Here the CDR3 DNA reads TGTGCCAGCAGCCCGGGTCAAAACCAATCTGACAGGGGCCTCTCCTACGAGCAGTACTTC.

This clone was seen only a few times. The chain joins TRBV7-9 to TRBJ2-5, with unresolved D. This CDR3 has 15 residues. Trimming took 5 bases from V and 2 from J, leaving 15 bases between them. Looked up from germline, CDR1 is SEHNR and CDR2 is FQNEAQ (reference sequence). The CDR3 DNA reads TGTGCCAGCAGCATTCGTAAGGGCCGACAAGAGACCCAGTACTTC. This encodes CASSIRKGRQETQYF.

The V gene is TRBV11-1, the J gene TRBJ2-2; no definite D call. The CDR3 spans 17 residues. The germline CDR1 and CDR2 sequences are SGHAT and FQDESV (reference sequence). The V and J ends lost 7 bases and 0 bases respectively, with 18 bases between them. CDR3 nucleotides: TGTGCCAGCAACCTCGGCGTTGGAATCCCGAACACCGGGGAGCTGTTTTTT. This translates into CASNLGVGIPNTGELFF.

This sequence joins TRBV28 and TRBJ2-2; 7 bases agree with TRBD2. The CDR3 has 18 amino acids. The germline V gene has CDR1 MDHEN and CDR2 SYDVKM. J lost 1 base, V lost 4 bases, and 12 bases had no gene match. In DNA, the CDR3 is TGTGCCAGCAGTTATATTCCGCTTGGCGGGGGGAACACCGGGGAGCTGTTTTTT. It codes for CASSYIPLGGGNTGELFF.

The J gene is TRBJ2-3, the V gene TRBV4-2; 10 bases line up with TRBD2. The CDR3 extends over 18 amino acids. J lost 0 bases, V lost 3 bases, and 9 bases had no gene match. CDR1 and CDR2 (germline): LGHNA, YNFKEQ. The CDR3 loop reads CASSHLPSTSGSTDTQYF. In DNA form, the CDR3 reads TGTGCCAGCAGCCACCTCCCTTCGACTAGCGGGAGCACAGATACGCAGTATTTT.

The chain couples TRBV5-5 to TRBJ2-3; D possibly corresponds to TRBD1 (6 bases). Germline CDR1 reads SGHKS; CDR2 reads YYEKEE (reference sequence). This CDR3 has 11 residues. V lost 5 bases and J 9 bases, leaving 10 bases between the germline ends. CDR3: CASRIGGTQYF. For the CDR3, the DNA is TGTGCCAGCAGAATAGGGGGAACGCAGTATTTT. The entire variable domain, with the rest obtained from reference TRBV5-5 and TRBJ2-3, is as follows: DAGVTQSPTHLIKTRGQQVTLRCSPISGHKSVSWYQQVLGQGPQFIFQYYEKEERGRGNFPDRFSARQFPNYSSELNVNALLLGDSALYLCASRIGGTQYFGPGTRLTVL.

The chain couples TRBV14 to TRBJ2-1; the D call may be TRBD1 or TRBD2 (7 bases each). Trimming left V 1 base short and J 2 bases short, with 12 bases between. This CDR3 spans 16 amino acids. From germline, CDR1 is SGHDN and CDR2 FVKESK. CDR3 loop: CASSQGRGGTYNEQFF. The CDR3 bases are TGTGCCAGCAGCCAAGGCAGGGGGGGGACCTACAATGAGCAGTTCTTC.

This clone was found a few times. V gene TRBV14 combines with J gene TRBJ1-1; TRBD1 is a possible D gene (5 bases). This CDR3 is built from 14 residues. Germline lookup yields CDR1 SGHDN and CDR2 FVKESK. Trimming shortened V by 4 bases and J by 3 bases, and 12 bases separated the two germline ends. The CDR3 loop is CASSLSGGYTEAFF. The DNA of the CDR3 is TGTGCCAGCAGCCTCAGTGGGGGTTACACTGAAGCTTTCTTT.

V gene TRBV11-2 combines with J gene TRBJ1-6; a possible D gene is TRBD1 (5 bases). CDR3 length: 14 residues. The ends were cut back, 6 bases at V and 6 bases at J, with 12 bases in the middle. CDR1 is SGHAT and CDR2 is FQNNGV in the germline V gene. CDR3 nucleotides: TGTGCCAGCAGACCCGGGACGGTTAATTCACCCCTCCACTTT. Translation: CASRPGTVNSPLHF.

The gene calls are TRBV6-1 and TRBJ2-2; D possibly corresponds to TRBD2 (7 bases). This CDR3 is 14 amino acids long. Looked up from germline, CDR1 is MNHNS and CDR2 is SASEGT. The chain's CDR3 is CVTSGGLNTGELFF. In DNA form, the CDR3 reads TGTGTTACTTCCGGGGGGCTAAACACCGGGGAGCTGTTTTTT.

The rearrangement uses TRBV9 and TRBJ2-1; D is uncertain. The germline CDR1 and CDR2 sequences are SGDLS and YYNGEE. The CDR3 covers 15 residues. The ends were cut back, 4 bases at V and 1 base at J, with 12 bases in the middle. Here the CDR3 reads CASSPHVESYNEQFF. The CDR3 DNA sequence: TGTGCCAGCAGCCCCCATGTAGAATCCTACAATGAGCAGTTCTTC.

The chain couples TRBV4-2 to TRBJ2-5; a weak D match, TRBD2 (6 bases). The ends were cut back, 2 bases at V and 1 base at J, with 20 bases in the middle. The germline V gene has CDR1 LGHNA and CDR2 YNFKEQ. The CDR3 covers 18 residues. The CDR3 DNA is TGTGCCAGCAGCCAACGGGGGAATTTTCGGGCCTCCCAAGAGACCCAGTACTTC. This codes for CASSQRGNFRASQETQYF.

The rearrangement uses TRBV14 and TRBJ2-7, with D perhaps assigned TRBD1 or TRBD2 (5 bases each). The V gene's germline CDR1 is SGHDN and CDR2 FVKESK. V dropped 1 base and J dropped 6 bases, with 16 bases sitting between them. The CDR3 covers 15 residues. The CDR3 protein is CASSQVRDRRPEQYF. CDR3 nucleotides: TGTGCCAGCAGCCAAGTCCGGGACCGGAGGCCCGAGCAGTACTTC. The full variable domain, rest sourced from reference TRBV14 and TRBJ2-7, is EAGVTQFPSHSVIEKGQTVTLRCDPISGHDNLYWYRRVMGKEIKFLLHFVKESKQDESGMPNNRFLAERTGGTYSTLKVQPAELEDSGVYFCASSQVRDRRPEQYFGPGTRLTVT.

J is TRBJ2-3 and V is TRBV5-6; D assignment may be TRBD1 or TRBD2 (5 bases each). Trimming took off 4 bases at V and 4 bases at J, with 19 bases between the two ends. Germline V gene sequence: CDR1 SGHDT, CDR2 YYEEEE. CDR3 size: 16 residues. In DNA, the CDR3 is TGTGCCAGCAGCCGTACGGGGACGGCGACTGCAGATACGCAGTATTTT. Translation gives CASSRTGTATADTQYF. The full variable domain, in which reference TRBV5-6 and TRBJ2-3 provide the parts outside the CDR3, is DAGVTQSPTHLIKTRGQQVTLRCSPKSGHDTVSWYQQALGQGPQFIFQYYEEEERQRGNFPDRFSGHQFPNYSSELNVNALLLGDSALYLCASSRTGTATADTQYFGPGTRLTVL.